This entry describes one T cell receptor beta chain. Its specificity is unknown. These data belong to a study of OX40 agonist ivuxolimab in advanced cancers. This table comes from immunoSEQ multiplex PCR, and its TCRdb copy is limited to in-frame clones, with some not included. The sample shows approximately 100,000 clones, around 85% of them seen only once. People who had autoimmune disease history or systemic immunosuppression were excluded. Study-level points and caveats: Expanded clones tended on average to be more numerous among CD8+ T cells than CD4+.

The TCR sequence derives from an adult with an advanced solid tumor such as melanoma, head and neck, liver or kidney cancer. Sequenced here: CD4+ or CD8+ T cells sorted from blood, sampled in a trial of the OX40 agonist ivuxolimab.

CDR3: CASSLQGGQETQYF. The CDR3 DNA reads TGCGCCAGCAGCTTACAGGGTGGGCAAGAGACCCAGTACTTC. The chain is built from TRBV5-1 and TRBJ2-5; perhaps TRBD1 as D (6 bases). CDR1 is SGHRS and CDR2 is YFSETQ in the germline V gene. The CDR3 is made up of 14 amino acids. V was shortened by 2 bases and J by 2 bases, with 10 bases between the two germline ends.